This entry lists 18 T cell receptor beta chains sequenced from one sample in a study of OX40 agonist ivuxolimab in advanced cancers. Libraries were constructed by the immunoSEQ multiplex PCR assay. The table was pulled from immuneACCESS by TCRdb, which kept in-frame rearrangements only. Such tables lose some clones; where checked, under half of the loss comes from unresolved V genes, and the rest has no known cause. The sample records about 62,000 clones, less than 85% of which are singletons. The ten largest make up about 4.2% of the sample. Sequenced material: CD4+ or CD8+ T cells sorted from blood, taken in a trial of the OX40 agonist ivuxolimab. Receptors originate from an adult with an advanced solid tumor such as melanoma, head and neck, liver or kidney cancer.

The chain is built from TRBV19 and TRBJ1-1; maybe TRBD1 (5 bases). This CDR3 is 15 amino acids long. The germline V gene encodes CDR1 LNHDA and CDR2 SQIVND (reference sequence). Trimming pared 4 bases from V and 3 bases from J, leaving 15 bases between. The CDR3, as DNA: TGTGCCAGTAGTACCCGAGGAGAAGGGGACACTGAAGCTTTCTTT. Protein: CASSTRGEGDTEAFF. Complete variable domain (other parts from reference TRBV19 and TRBJ1-1): DGGITQSPKYLFRKEGQNVTLSCEQNLNHDAMYWYRQDPGQGLRLIYYSQIVNDFQKGDIAEGYSVSREKKESFPLTVTSAQKNPTAFYLCASSTRGEGDTEAFFGQGTRLTVV.

This chain joins TRBV5-1 and TRBJ2-2; D may be TRBD1 or TRBD2 (6 bases each). Looked up from germline, CDR1 is SGHRS and CDR2 is YFSETQ. Trimming removed 1 base at V and 2 bases at J, with 12 bases between. CDR3 length: 16 residues. CDR3 DNA: TGCGCCAGCAGCTTGAAGAGGGGGGCCAACACCGGGGAGCTGTTTTTT. It is translated as CASSLKRGANTGELFF. The full variable domain, rest sourced from reference TRBV5-1 and TRBJ2-2, is KAGVTQTPRYLIKTRGQQVTLSCSPISGHRSVSWYQQTPGQGLQFLFEYFSETQRNKGNFPGRFSGRQFSNSRSEMNVSTLELGDSALYLCASSLKRGANTGELFFGEGSRLTVL.

V gene TRBV11-2 combines with J gene TRBJ2-1; 11 nucleotides line up with TRBD1. Germline V gene lookup returns CDR1 SGHAT and CDR2 FQNNGV. The length of the CDR3 is 15 residues. Trimming at V came to 3 bases and at J to 4 bases, leaving 2 bases not matched to a gene. In nucleotides, the CDR3 is TGTGCCAGCAGCTTGGGACAGGGGGTGTACAATGAGCAGTTCTTC. This translates into CASSLGQGVYNEQFF.

V is TRBV4-1 and J is TRBJ1-4; the D gene is possibly TRBD1 (5 bases). CDR1 is MGHRA, CDR2 YSYEKL, per germline. This CDR3 comprises 15 residues. The germline V and J ends were trimmed by 1 base and 7 bases, with 13 bases remaining between them. The CDR3 region has the DNA TGCGCCAGCAGCCAAGGGTGGGGGGTAGGTGAAAAACTGTTTTTT. It translates to CASSQGWGVGEKLFF.

This clone was found once. This chain connects TRBV7-6 to TRBJ1-6; 10 nucleotides agree with TRBD1. The CDR3 has 16 amino acids. From germline, CDR1 is SGHVS and CDR2 FNYEAQ. V lost 4 bases to trimming and J lost 6 bases; unmatched junction nucleotides: 6. CDR3 nucleotides: TGTGCCAGCAGCTACACGGGACAGGGGTTTAATTCACCCCTCCACTTT. Protein: CASSYTGQGFNSPLHF. Looking up the rest from reference TRBV7-6 and TRBJ1-6 gives the full variable domain: GAGVSQSPRYKVTKRGQDVALRCDPISGHVSLYWYRQALGQGPEFLTYFNYEAQQDKSGLPNDRFSAERPEGSISTLTIQRTEQRDSAMYRCASSYTGQGFNSPLHFGNGTRLTVT.

The V gene is TRBV6-1, the J gene TRBJ2-1; TRBD1 agrees at 8 bases. Germline loops: CDR1 MNHNS, CDR2 SASEGT. The CDR3 length is 14 residues. V shed 5 bases, J shed 6 bases, and the junction held 6 bases outside the gene matches. The CDR3 loop is CASSPRTGPNEQFF. CDR3 DNA: TGTGCCAGCAGTCCCCGGACAGGGCCCAATGAGCAGTTCTTC.

The chain carries TRBV5-4 and TRBJ2-7; D unclear. The V end lost 2 bases, the J end lost 6 bases, and 12 bases lay between the germline ends. The length of the CDR3 is 13 residues. Germline values: CDR1 SGHNT, CDR2 YYREEE (reference sequence). The CDR3 loop is CASSFFPSGEQYF. The CDR3 region has the DNA TGTGCCAGCAGCTTCTTCCCCTCGGGCGAGCAGTACTTC. The full variable domain, with the rest looked up from reference TRBV5-4 and TRBJ2-7, is ETGVTQSPTHLIKTRGQQVTLRCSSQSGHNTVSWYQQALGQGPQFIFQYYREEENGRGNFPPRFSGLQFPNYSSELNVNALELDDSALYLCASSFFPSGEQYFGPGTRLTVT.

The gene calls are TRBV19 and TRBJ2-3, with 13 positions matching TRBD2. With V trimmed by 8 bases and J by 5 bases, 4 bases remained unmatched. The CDR3 loop spans 14 amino acids. In germline, CDR1 is LNHDA, CDR2 SQIVND (reference sequence). The CDR3 nucleotides read TGTGCCAGTGAGACTAGCGGGGGGTTAGATACGCAGTATTTT. Its protein product is CASETSGGLDTQYF.

The V and J genes are TRBV18 and TRBJ2-3; 9 positions agree with TRBD1. CDR1 and CDR2 from the germline V gene are KGHSH and LQKENI. V trimming: 2 bases; J trimming: 2 bases; junction bases outside the gene matches: 2. The CDR3 sequence is 15 residues long. CDR3: CASSPRDRVTDTQYF. Here the CDR3 DNA reads TGTGCCAGCTCACCAAGGGACAGGGTCACAGATACGCAGTATTTT.

This clone was seen more than once but under ten times. This chain joins TRBV29-1 and TRBJ1-3; 7 positions agree with TRBD1. With V trimmed by 7 bases and J by 4 bases, 16 bases remained unmatched. The CDR3 totals 16 residues. Germline loops: CDR1 SQVTM, CDR2 ANQGSEA. The CDR3 DNA is TGCAGCGGCGACAGGGTCTCTACCCCTTCGGGAAACACCATATATTTT. This sequence encodes CSGDRVSTPSGNTIYF.

This clone was counted a few times. The chain couples TRBV9 to TRBJ1-1, with D possibly matching TRBD1 (6 bases). Trimming left V 2 bases short and J 1 base short, with 12 bases between. Looked up from germline, CDR1 is SGDLS and CDR2 is YYNGEE. The CDR3 consists of 15 residues. The CDR3 coding sequence is TGTGCCAGCAGCGTCTCACAGGGAGGGAACACTGAAGCTTTCTTT. It translates to CASSVSQGGNTEAFF.

This chain connects TRBV30 to TRBJ2-1; D is unclear. Germline V gene data show CDR1 as GTSNPN and CDR2 as SVGIG (reference sequence). The CDR3 has 13 residues. V was trimmed by 1 base and J by 3 bases, leaving 7 bases between them. CDR3 sequence reads: CAWSAGRYNEQFF. CDR3 DNA: TGTGCCTGGAGTGCCGGCCGCTACAATGAGCAGTTCTTC.

This clone was found a few times. V usage is TRBV27 and J usage is TRBJ2-5; 10 nucleotides match TRBD2. CDR3 length: 19 amino acids. Germline lookup yields CDR1 MNHEY and CDR2 SMNVEV (reference sequence). V gave up 7 bases and J gave up 0 bases; unmatched junction bases: 17. CDR3 DNA sequence: TGTGCCAGCACTCCGTCCCTGAATGGACTAGCGGCGTACCAAGAGACCCAGTACTTC. Residues: CASTPSLNGLAAYQETQYF.

The chain has TRBV13 and TRBJ2-3, with a tentative D call TRBD1 (6 bases). CDR3 length equals 13 residues. Trimming pared 5 bases from V and 7 bases from J, leaving 13 bases between. Germline values: CDR1 PRHDT, CDR2 FYEKMQ (reference sequence). CDR3 in amino acids: CASSRNRANTQYF. The CDR3 region has the DNA TGTGCCAGCAGCCGAAACAGGGCTAATACGCAGTATTTT.

The V gene is TRBV19, the J gene TRBJ1-3, with a possible D match to TRBD1 (6 bases). Germline V gives CDR1 LNHDA, CDR2 SQIVND (reference sequence). V was cut by 2 bases and J by 3 bases, with 11 bases left in between. The CDR3 consists of 15 residues. In DNA, the CDR3 is TGTGCCAGTAGTATACAAGCAGGGGTTGGAAACACCATATATTTT. Translation: CASSIQAGVGNTIYF.

The chain joins TRBV2 to TRBJ1-2, with D hard to call. In germline, CDR1 is SNHLY, CDR2 FYNNEI. This CDR3 contains 12 residues. Trimming stripped 4 bases from V and 8 bases from J, with 11 bases between. CDR3 coding DNA: TGTGCCAGCAGTGGTGGCGGCGGGGGCTACACCTTC. The encoded protein is CASSGGGGGYTF.

The chain couples TRBV18 to TRBJ2-7, with D perhaps TRBD2 (6 bases). Trimming removed 3 bases at V and 1 base at J, with 13 bases between. Per germline, CDR1 KGHSH and CDR2 LQKENI. The CDR3 consists of 15 residues. The CDR3 reads CASSPAGGLSYEQYF. In DNA, the CDR3 is TGTGCCAGCTCACCGGCAGGAGGGTTATCCTACGAGCAGTACTTC.

The chain links TRBV10-3 to TRBJ1-1; TRBD1 agrees at 8 bases. Germline CDR1 and CDR2: ENHRY and SYGVKD. The CDR3 consists of 14 residues. Trimming removed 3 bases from V and 4 bases from J; junction bases left unmatched: 4. CDR3 region: CAISDRGLGTEAFF. CDR3 DNA sequence: TGTGCCATCAGTGACAGGGGGCTAGGCACTGAAGCTTTCTTT.